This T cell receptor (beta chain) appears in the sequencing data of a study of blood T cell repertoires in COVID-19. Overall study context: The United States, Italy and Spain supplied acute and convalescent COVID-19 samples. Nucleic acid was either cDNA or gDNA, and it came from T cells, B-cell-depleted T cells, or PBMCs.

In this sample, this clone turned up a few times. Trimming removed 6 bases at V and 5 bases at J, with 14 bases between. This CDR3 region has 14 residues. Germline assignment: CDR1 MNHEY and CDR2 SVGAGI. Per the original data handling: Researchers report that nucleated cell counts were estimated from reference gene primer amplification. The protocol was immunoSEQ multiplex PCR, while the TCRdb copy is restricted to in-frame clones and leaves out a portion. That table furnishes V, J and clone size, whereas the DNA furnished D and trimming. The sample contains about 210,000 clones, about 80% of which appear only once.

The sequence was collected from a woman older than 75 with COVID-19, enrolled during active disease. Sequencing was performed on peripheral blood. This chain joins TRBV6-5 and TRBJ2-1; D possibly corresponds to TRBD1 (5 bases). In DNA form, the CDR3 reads TGTGCCAGCAGCCCCCCATGGGGCCACAATGAGCAGTTCTTC. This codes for CASSPPWGHNEQFF.